The source of this T cell receptor (beta chain) is a study of shared clonotypes between healthy human individuals. Germline assignment: CDR1 MNHEY and CDR2 SVGAGI. The CDR3 extends over 15 amino acids. With V trimmed by 5 bases and J by 5 bases, 12 bases remained unmatched. The assay was immunoSEQ multiplex PCR, and TCRdb's table has in-frame clones only and misses some. This table has about 2 million clones, approximately 95% appearing once. Naive-designated CD8 cells lacked CD45RO, were positively enriched for CCR7, and omitted terminally differentiated effector memory CD45RA+ cells. This sequence was found in a man aged 18-30 years in good health. Input material: naive CD8+ T cells sorted from blood. The chain couples TRBV6-5 to TRBJ2-7; 7 nucleotides align to TRBD1. The chain's CDR3 is CASSPTQGFIHEQYF. DNA of the CDR3: TGTGCCAGCAGTCCCACACAGGGGTTTATTCACGAGCAGTACTTC.